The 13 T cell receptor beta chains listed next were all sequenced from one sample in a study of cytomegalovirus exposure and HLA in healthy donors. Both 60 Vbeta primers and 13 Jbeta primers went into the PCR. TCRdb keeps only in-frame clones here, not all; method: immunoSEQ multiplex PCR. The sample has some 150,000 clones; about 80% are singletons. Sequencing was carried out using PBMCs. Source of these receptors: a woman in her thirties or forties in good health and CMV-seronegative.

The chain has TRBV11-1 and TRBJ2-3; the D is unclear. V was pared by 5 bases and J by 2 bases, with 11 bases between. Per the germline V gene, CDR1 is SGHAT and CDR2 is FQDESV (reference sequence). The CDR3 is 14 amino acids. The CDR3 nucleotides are TGTGCCAGCAGCCCTACCACAGCCACAGATACGCAGTATTTT. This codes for CASSPTTATDTQYF.

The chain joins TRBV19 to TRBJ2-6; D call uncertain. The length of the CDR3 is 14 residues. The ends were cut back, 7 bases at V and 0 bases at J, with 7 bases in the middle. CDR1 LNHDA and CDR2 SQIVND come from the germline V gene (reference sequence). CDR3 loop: CASTSDSGANVLTF. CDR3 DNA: TGTGCCAGTACCTCAGACTCTGGGGCCAACGTCCTGACTTTC.

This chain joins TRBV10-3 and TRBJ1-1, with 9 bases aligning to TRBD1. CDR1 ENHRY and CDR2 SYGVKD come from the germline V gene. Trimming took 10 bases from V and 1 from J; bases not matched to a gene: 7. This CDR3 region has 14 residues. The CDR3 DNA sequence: TGTGCCAGCTCAAACAGGGGGCAGAACACTGAAGCTTTCTTT. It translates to CASSNRGQNTEAFF.

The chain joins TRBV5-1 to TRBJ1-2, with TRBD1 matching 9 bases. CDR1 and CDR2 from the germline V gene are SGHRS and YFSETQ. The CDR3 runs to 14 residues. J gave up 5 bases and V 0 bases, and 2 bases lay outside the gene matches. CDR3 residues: CASSLADRGYGYTF. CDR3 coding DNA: TGCGCCAGCAGCTTGGCGGACAGGGGTTATGGCTACACCTTC.

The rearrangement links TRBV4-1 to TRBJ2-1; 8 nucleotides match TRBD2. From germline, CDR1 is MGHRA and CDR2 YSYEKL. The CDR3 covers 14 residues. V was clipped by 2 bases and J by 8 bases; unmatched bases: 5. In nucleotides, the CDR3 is TGCGCCAGCAGCCAACCGGGACTAGTGGATGAGCAGTTCTTC. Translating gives CASSQPGLVDEQFF.

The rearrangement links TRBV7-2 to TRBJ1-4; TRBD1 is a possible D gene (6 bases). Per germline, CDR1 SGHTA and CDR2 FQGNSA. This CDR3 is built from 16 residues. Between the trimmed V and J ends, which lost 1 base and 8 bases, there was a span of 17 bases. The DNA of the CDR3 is TGTGCCAGCAGCTTAGGACAGGTACTCGTGGAAGAAAAACTGTTTTTT. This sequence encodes CASSLGQVLVEEKLFF.

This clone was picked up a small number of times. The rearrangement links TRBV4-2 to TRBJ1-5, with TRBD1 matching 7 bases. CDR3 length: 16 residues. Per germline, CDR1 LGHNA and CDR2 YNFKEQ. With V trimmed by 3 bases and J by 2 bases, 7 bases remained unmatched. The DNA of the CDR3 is TGTGCCAGCAGCCACACCGACAGGGTAGGCAATCAGCCCCAGCATTTT. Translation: CASSHTDRVGNQPQHF.

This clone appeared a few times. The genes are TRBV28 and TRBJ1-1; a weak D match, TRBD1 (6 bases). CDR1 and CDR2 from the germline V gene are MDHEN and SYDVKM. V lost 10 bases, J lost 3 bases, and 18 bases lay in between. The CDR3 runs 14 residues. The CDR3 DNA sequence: TGTGCCACCATTCGGGGGGCGCCGGACACTGAAGCTTTCTTT. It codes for CATIRGAPDTEAFF.

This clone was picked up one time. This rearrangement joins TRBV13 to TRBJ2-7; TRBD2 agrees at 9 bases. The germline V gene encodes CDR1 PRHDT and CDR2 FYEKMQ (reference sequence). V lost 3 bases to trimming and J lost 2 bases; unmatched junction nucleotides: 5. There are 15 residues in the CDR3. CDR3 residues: CASSLVTSGTYEQYF. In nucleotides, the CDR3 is TGTGCCAGCAGCTTGGTGACTAGCGGAACCTACGAGCAGTACTTC.

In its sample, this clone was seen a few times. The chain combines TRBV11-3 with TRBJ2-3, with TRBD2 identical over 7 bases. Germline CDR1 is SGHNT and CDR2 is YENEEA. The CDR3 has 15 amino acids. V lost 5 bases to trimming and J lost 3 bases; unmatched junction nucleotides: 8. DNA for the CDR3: TGTGCCAGCAGCCTGGGAGGGCCGGGTACAGATACGCAGTATTTT. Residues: CASSLGGPGTDTQYF.

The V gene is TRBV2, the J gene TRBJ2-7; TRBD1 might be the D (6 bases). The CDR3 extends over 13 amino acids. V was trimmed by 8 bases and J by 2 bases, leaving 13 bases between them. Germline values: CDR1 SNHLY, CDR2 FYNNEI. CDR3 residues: CASRNSGAYEQYF. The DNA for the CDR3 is TGTGCCAGCCGGAACTCAGGGGCCTACGAGCAGTACTTC.

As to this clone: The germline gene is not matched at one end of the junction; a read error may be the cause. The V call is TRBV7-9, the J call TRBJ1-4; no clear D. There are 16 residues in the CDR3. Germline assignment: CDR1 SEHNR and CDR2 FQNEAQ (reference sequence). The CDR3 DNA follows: TGTTCCAGCAGCTTATTTGCCGTCTACTCCTCTGAAAAACTGTTTTTT. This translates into CSSSLFAVYSSEKLFF.

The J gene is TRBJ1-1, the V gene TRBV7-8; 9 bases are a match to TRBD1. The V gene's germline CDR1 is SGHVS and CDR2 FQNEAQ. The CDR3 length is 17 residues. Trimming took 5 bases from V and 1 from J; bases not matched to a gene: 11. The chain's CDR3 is CASSPFNRGHQNTEAFF. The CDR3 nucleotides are TGTGCCAGCAGCCCCTTTAACAGGGGGCATCAGAACACTGAAGCTTTCTTT.